This note documents a single T cell receptor beta chain sequence. Antigen unknown. Donors had nominal health at sampling but likely had unrecorded immune exposures. The sample comes from a study of cytomegalovirus exposure and HLA in healthy donors. General study results and limits: Association of a missense DCLRE1C variant with TCR beta V- and J-gene trimming was reported in a later analysis.

The study ran its PCR with 60 Vbeta and 13 Jbeta primers. Only in-frame clones appear in the TCRdb table, and some are missing; sequencing was by immunoSEQ multiplex PCR. This table has 90,000 or so clones, 70% to 75% appearing once. Germline V CDR1 and CDR2: LGHNA, YNFKEQ. This CDR3 has 17 residues. V was clipped by 0 bases and J by 6 bases, with 18 bases between them. The sequenced material came from PBMCs. V gene TRBV4-2 combines with J gene TRBJ1-5; D might be TRBD1 (6 bases). The TCR originated in a woman aged 18 to 35 in good health and CMV-seropositive. The CDR3 loop is CASSQEGDYRDGQPQHF. The CDR3 DNA sequence: TGTGCCAGCAGCCAAGAAGGGGACTACAGGGATGGTCAGCCCCAGCATTTT.